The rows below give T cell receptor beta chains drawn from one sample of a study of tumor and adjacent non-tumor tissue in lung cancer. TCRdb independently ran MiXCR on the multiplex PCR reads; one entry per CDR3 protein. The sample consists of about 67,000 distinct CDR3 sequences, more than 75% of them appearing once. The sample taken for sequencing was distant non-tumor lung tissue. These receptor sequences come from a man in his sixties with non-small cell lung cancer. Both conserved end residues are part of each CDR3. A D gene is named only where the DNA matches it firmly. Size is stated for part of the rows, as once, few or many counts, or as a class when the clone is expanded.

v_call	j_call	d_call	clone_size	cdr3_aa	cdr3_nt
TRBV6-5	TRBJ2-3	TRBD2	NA	CVSKLAGGTDTQYF	TGTGTCAGCAAACTAGCGGGGGGCACAGATACGCAGTATTTT
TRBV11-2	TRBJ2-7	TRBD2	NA	CASSEGLVQTEQYF	TGTGCCAGCAGCGAAGGACTAGTCCAAACCGAGCAGTACTTC
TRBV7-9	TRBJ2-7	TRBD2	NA	CASSGGTSLSERYF	TGTGCCAGCAGCGGGGGGACTAGCCTGTCTGAGCGGTACTTC
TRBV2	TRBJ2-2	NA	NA	CTRRTLNTGELFF	TGTACCAGGAGAACACTGAACACCGGGGAGCTGTTTTTT
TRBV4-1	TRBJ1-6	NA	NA	CASSQVVTAPPLHF	TGCGCCAGTAGCCAAGTCGTTACAGCTCCACCACTCCACTTT
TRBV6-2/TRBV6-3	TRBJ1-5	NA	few	CASNPIGEGDQPQHF	TGTGCCAGCAACCCTATAGGGGAAGGGGATCAGCCCCAACATTTT
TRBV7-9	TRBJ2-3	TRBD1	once	CTISSPLGQGTDTQYF	TGTACCATCAGCAGCCCACTCGGACAGGGCACAGATACGCAGTACTTT
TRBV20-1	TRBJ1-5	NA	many	CSGGRSNQPQHF	TGCAGTGGGGGTCGGAGCAATCAGCCCCAGCATTTT
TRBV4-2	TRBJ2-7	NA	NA	CASSPTGGRNEQYF	TGTGCTAGCAGCCCGACAGGTGGTAGGAACGAACAGTACTTC
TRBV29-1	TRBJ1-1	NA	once	CSLKEGRTAGFF	TGTAGCTTAAAAGAGGGGAGGACTGCAGGTTTCTTT
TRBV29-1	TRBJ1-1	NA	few	CSVGEGENTESFF	TGTAGCGTTGGCGAAGGGGAGAACACTGAATCTTTCTTT
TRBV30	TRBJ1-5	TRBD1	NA	CAWNAGTGSNQPQRF	TGTGCCTGGAATGCGGGGACAGGGAGCAATCAGCCCCAGCGTTTT
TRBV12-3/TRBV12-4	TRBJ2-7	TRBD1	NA	CARSPGTGGLEQYF	TGTGCCAGGAGTCCTGGGACAGGGGGTCTCGAGCAATACTTC
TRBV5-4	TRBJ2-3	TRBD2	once	CASNPIERELGDTKYF	TGTGCCAGCAACCCTATCGAGCGGGAGTTGGGAGATACGAAGTATTTT
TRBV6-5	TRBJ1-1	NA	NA	CVSSSPVLEAFF	TGTGTCAGCAGTTCCCCCGTTCTCGAAGCTTTCTTT
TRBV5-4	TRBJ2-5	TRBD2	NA	CARSLAGGGETKYF	TGTGCCAGGAGCTTAGCGGGAGGGGGAGAGACCAAGTACTTC
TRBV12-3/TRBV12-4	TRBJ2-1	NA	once	CASSLRGPRGEQLF	TGTGCCAGTAGTTTAAGGGGTCCCAGGGGTGAGCAGCTCTTC
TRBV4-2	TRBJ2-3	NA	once	CASTYQGEGADMQYF	TGTGCCAGCACCTACCAAGGGGAAGGGGCAGATATGCAGTATTTT
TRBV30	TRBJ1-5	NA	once	CAWKLTVTGQPQHF	TGTGCCTGGAAATTAACAGTGACCGGGCAGCCCCAGCATTTT
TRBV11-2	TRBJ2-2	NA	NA	CASSPPRRRNTGELFF	TGTGCCAGCAGCCCCCCCCGCCGGAGGAACACCGGGGAGCTGTTTTTT
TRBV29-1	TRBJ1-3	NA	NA	CTVSTGTQGTLAGNTIYF	TGCACCGTATCGACCGGGACACAAGGCACCTTGGCTGGAAACACCATATATTTT
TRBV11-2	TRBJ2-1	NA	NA	CASGSSYGEQFF	TGTGCCAGCGGTTCTTCATACGGTGAGCAGTTCTTC
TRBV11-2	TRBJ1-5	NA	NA	CANSFTDNQPRHF	TGTGCCAACAGCTTCACCGACAATCAGCCCCGGCATTTT
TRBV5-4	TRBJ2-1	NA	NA	CASSLRGSNEHFF	TGTGCCAGCAGCCTACGCGGTTCCAATGAGCACTTCTTC
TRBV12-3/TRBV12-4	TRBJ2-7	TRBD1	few	CASSQGQGRLEHYF	TGTGCCAGCAGTCAAGGACAGGGCCGCTTGGAGCACTACTTC
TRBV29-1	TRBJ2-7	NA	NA	CSVEPRGEGTYEQYF	TGCAGCGTTGAACCGCGGGGCGAGGGGACCTACGAGCAGTATTTC
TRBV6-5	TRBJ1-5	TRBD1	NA	CASSHTTGEMPQHF	TGTGCCAGCAGTCACACTACAGGGGAGATGCCCCAGCATTTT
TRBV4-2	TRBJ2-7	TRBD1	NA	CARSPTGDRDKQYF	TGTGCCAGGAGCCCGACAGGGGATAGGGACAAGCAGTACTTC
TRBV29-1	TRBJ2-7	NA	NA	CSVEEPRGTASYDQYF	TGCAGCGTTGAAGAGCCCCGCGGGACAGCTTCATACGATCAGTACTTC
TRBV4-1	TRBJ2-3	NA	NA	CANSPGGSADKQYF	TGCGCCAACAGCCCTGGGGGCAGCGCAGATAAGCAGTATTTT
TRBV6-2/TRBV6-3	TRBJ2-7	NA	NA	CASSYIRGLRESSYDQYF	TGTGCCAGCAGTTACATACGGGGTTTACGTGAGAGCTCCTACGACCAGTACTTC
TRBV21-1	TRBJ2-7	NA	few	CASSKVPGQKNYEQYF	TGTGCCAGCAGCAAAGTCCCAGGACAGAAAAACTACGAGCAGTACTTC
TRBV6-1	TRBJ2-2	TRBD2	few	CASSLAGVSRELFF	TGTGCCAGCAGTCTAGCGGGAGTAAGCAGGGAGCTGTTTTTT
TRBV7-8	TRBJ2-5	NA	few	CASSFEETQNF	TGTGCCAGCAGCTTCGAAGAGACCCAGAACTTC
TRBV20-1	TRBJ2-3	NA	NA	CSAEGTGTLSWYSNQPQYF	TGCAGTGCTGAGGGCACCGGGACACTGAGCTGGTATAGCAATCAGCCTCAGTATTTT
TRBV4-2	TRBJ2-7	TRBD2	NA	CASSQARNSGSYEQYF	TGTGCCAGCAGCCAAGCTCGGAATAGCGGGAGTTACGAACAGTACTTC
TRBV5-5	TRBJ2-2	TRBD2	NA	CATSGGFLAGELFF	TGTGCCACCAGCGGGGGTTTTTTGGCCGGGGAGCTGTTTTTT
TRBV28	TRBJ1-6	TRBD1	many	CASSFLGQGNNSPLHF	TGTGCCAGCAGTTTCCTAGGACAGGGAAATAATTCACCCCTCCACTTT
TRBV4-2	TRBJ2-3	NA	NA	CASSQDLGGEVDTQYF	TGTGCCAGCAGCCAAGATCTTGGGGGAGAGGTAGATACGCAATATTTT
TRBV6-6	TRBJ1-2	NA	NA	CVRSVVVQGNSYTF	TGTGTCAGGAGCGTTGTAGTACAGGGTAATTCCTACACCTTC
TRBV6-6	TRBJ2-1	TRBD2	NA	CASNYGLAGGTEQFF	TGTGCCAGCAATTACGGACTAGCGGGAGGGACTGAGCAGTTCTTC
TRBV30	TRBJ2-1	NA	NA	CAWRDIGTINNEQFF	TGTGCCTGGAGAGATATCGGGACAATTAACAATGAGCAGTTCTTC
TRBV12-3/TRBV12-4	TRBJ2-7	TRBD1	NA	CASSPGTGGLEQHF	TGTGCTAGCAGTCCGGGGACAGGGGGTCTCGAGCAGCACTTC
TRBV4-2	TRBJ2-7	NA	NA	CASSPYHKETYKQYF	TGTGCCAGCAGCCCTTACCACAAGGAGACCTACAAGCAATACTTC
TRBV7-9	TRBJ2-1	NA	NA	CANSFLNEQFF	TGTGCCAACAGCTTTTTAAATGAGCAGTTCTTC
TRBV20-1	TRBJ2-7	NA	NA	CIVANWYEQYF	TGCATTGTAGCTAACTGGTACGAGCAGTACTTC
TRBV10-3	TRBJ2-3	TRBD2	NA	CAIRGNTSGDTDTQYF	TGTGCCATCAGGGGAAATACTAGCGGGGACACAGATACGCAATATTTT
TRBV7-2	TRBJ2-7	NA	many	CASSFARIYEQYF	TGTGCCAGCAGCTTCGCCCGGATTTACGAGCAGTACTTC